Given below is one T cell receptor (beta chain) in context. Its antigen is unknown. This sample's time point: week 3, after first cycle of checkpoint inhibitor. Response was assessed by RECIST 1.1 at 12 weeks, except two rapid progressors. Every bulk PBMC sample received the same 350 ng of DNA. TCRdb keeps only in-frame clones here, not all; method: immunoSEQ multiplex PCR. The sample lists approximately 11,000 clones, 89% occurring once. The data were taken from a study of blood T cell dynamics during melanoma immunotherapy. Across the whole study: Standard first-line treatment here was pembrolizumab or nivolumab plus ipilimumab in metastatic melanoma.

Per germline, CDR1 ENHRY and CDR2 SYGVKD. V gave up 11 bases and J gave up 2 bases; unmatched junction bases: 12. CDR3 length equals 15 residues. Study-wide points: Disease-control patients' PBMC repertoires became either more clonal or more diverse at W3.

The receptor's source is a human donor with melanoma. V is TRBV10-3 and J is TRBJ2-7; 10 positions agree with TRBD2. The source material was blood, sampled from a patient treated with checkpoint blockade. CDR3 coding DNA: TGTGCCTGGGGCCGGACTAGCGGACGAACCTACGAGCAGTACTTC. Protein: CAWGRTSGRTYEQYF.